A single sample gave rise to the 30 T cell receptor beta chains below, sequenced in a study of Graves' ophthalmopathy and Graves' hyperthyroidism. Amplified material comprised TCR beta CDR3 regions derived from RNA transcripts. RT-PCR was first run with HTBI primers, then multiplex PCR in a second round. In TCRdb, the multiplex PCR reads were re-called with MiXCR into one record per CDR3 protein. The data hold some 160,000 distinct CDR3 sequences, with approximately 40% observed a single time. The sample was peripheral blood. Every receptor here comes from a man aged 30-40 years with Graves' ophthalmopathy.

As to this clonotype: Its ends do not fully match the called genes, so a read error is possible. The chain couples TRBV28 to TRBJ1-1; maybe TRBD1 (6 bases). From germline, CDR1 is MDHEN and CDR2 SYDVKM. The CDR3 runs to 12 residues. The CDR3 DNA reads as TGTGCCAGCAGTTTATATGGGACACCCGAGTCTTTT. Protein: CASSLYGTPESF.

Here the CDR3 DNA reads TGTGCCAGCAGTTTTGGAGGGCCACGAGCTTTCTTT. Translation gives CASSFGGPRAFF. The chain uses TRBV12-3 or TRBV12-4 and TRBJ1-1; unclear D gene. V was trimmed by 3 bases and J by 10 bases, leaving 12 bases between them. The CDR3 extends over 12 amino acids.

This clonotype was recorded at least ten times. This sequence joins TRBV28 and TRBJ1-1, with D unresolved. The CDR3 covers 12 residues. Germline V CDR1 and CDR2: MDHEN, SYDVKM. V shed 2 bases and J shed 10 bases, with 11 bases lying between them. The CDR3 protein is CASSLGRPAAFF. The CDR3 DNA reads as TGTGCCAGCAGTTTAGGTCGCCCAGCAGCTTTCTTT.

This clonotype was recorded a few times. This chain joins TRBV12-3 or TRBV12-4 and TRBJ2-5; D might be TRBD1 or TRBD2, each matching 5 bases. V lost 8 bases and J lost 5, with 12 bases in between. The CDR3 covers 12 residues. CDR3 DNA: TGTGCCAGCGGGACCTCTTCTGAGACCCAGTACTTC. Protein product: CASGTSSETQYF.

This clonotype was seen at least ten times. The V and J genes are TRBV28 and TRBJ2-7; 8 bases fit TRBD2. The CDR3 has 14 residues. With V trimmed by 4 bases and J by 2 bases, 4 bases remained unmatched. Germline values: CDR1 MDHEN, CDR2 SYDVKM. This CDR3 reads CASSSGGATYEQYF. CDR3 in DNA: TGTGCCAGCAGTTCCGGGGGGGCCACCTACGAGCAGTACTTC.

This clonotype was picked up many times. The chain has TRBV30 and TRBJ2-7; D not certain. Germline loops: CDR1 GTSNPN, CDR2 SVGIG (reference sequence). Trimming stripped 0 bases from V and 1 base from J, with 7 bases between. CDR3 length: 13 residues. CDR3 in amino acids: CAWSVTRSYEQYF. The CDR3 DNA sequence: TGTGCCTGGAGTGTCACCAGGTCCTACGAGCAGTACTTC.

V is TRBV6-2 or TRBV6-3 and J is TRBJ1-2; D might be TRBD1 (5 bases). CDR1 is MNHEY and CDR2 is SVGEGT in the germline V gene. Trimming took 6 bases from V and 4 from J, leaving 12 bases between them. The CDR3 length is 13 residues. CDR3 DNA sequence: TGTGCCAGCAGCCTACATACAGGCTATGGCTACACCTTC. Amino acid sequence: CASSLHTGYGYTF.

This sequence joins TRBV11-1 and TRBJ2-7; either TRBD1 or TRBD2 may supply D (6 bases each). The CDR3 contains 16 residues. CDR1 and CDR2 (germline): SGHAT, FQDESV (reference sequence). The V end was cut by 2 bases, the J end by 0 bases, with 14 bases between. The CDR3 sequence: CASSLRRGADSYEQYF. The CDR3 nucleotides read TGTGCCAGCAGCTTAAGGAGGGGGGCAGACTCCTACGAGCAGTACTTC. Full variable domain (remainder filled in from reference TRBV11-1 and TRBJ2-7): EAEVAQSPRYKITEKSQAVAFWCDPISGHATLYWYRQILGQGPELLVQFQDESVVDDSQLPKDRFSAERLKGVDSTLKIQPAELGDSAMYLCASSLRRGADSYEQYFGPGTRLTVT.

In nucleotides, the CDR3 is TGCGCCAGTGGGACCTCACCCCTCCACTTT. This gives the protein CASGTSPLHF. This sequence joins TRBV5-1 and TRBJ1-6, with D perhaps TRBD1 (5 bases). Germline CDR1 is SGHRS and CDR2 is YFSETQ. The CDR3 is 10 amino acids. V was clipped by 8 bases and J by 10 bases, with 7 bases between them.

This clonotype was counted many times. The chain joins TRBV28 to TRBJ2-3; a possible D gene is TRBD2 (6 bases). CDR1 and CDR2 (germline): MDHEN, SYDVKM. The CDR3 has 11 amino acids. V was clipped by 8 bases and J by 6 bases, with 9 bases between them. The CDR3, as DNA: TGTGCCAGCGGGGGGACCGATACGCAGTATTTT. Translating it yields CASGGTDTQYF.

The gene calls are TRBV6-2 or TRBV6-3 and TRBJ2-7, with 12 bases matching TRBD2. The ends lost 6 bases at V and 1 base at J; junction bases unmatched: 4. The CDR3 is 15 amino acids. Germline V gene data show CDR1 as MNHEY and CDR2 as SVGEGT. The DNA of the CDR3 is TGTGCCAGCAGACGGACTAGCGGGGAATCCTACGAGCAGTACTTC. Translating gives CASRRTSGESYEQYF.

This clonotype turned up a few times. This chain connects TRBV6-1 to TRBJ2-7; TRBD1 might be the D (6 bases). The length of the CDR3 is 15 residues. V was pared by 10 bases and J by 1 base, with 20 bases between. In germline, CDR1 is MNHNS, CDR2 SASEGT. As DNA, the CDR3 is TGTGCCACCGCAACTACAGGGATGGGGTCCTACGAGCAGTACTTC. Translated: CATATTGMGSYEQYF.

This clonotype showed up many times. The V gene is TRBV12-3 or TRBV12-4, the J gene TRBJ2-7; perhaps TRBD2 as D (5 bases). This CDR3 is 14 amino acids long. V lost 3 bases to trimming and J lost 2 bases, with 11 bases between them. The CDR3 DNA is TGTGCCAGCAGTTTTCGGACTCAAACCTACGAGCAGTACTTC. It is translated as CASSFRTQTYEQYF.

This CDR3 is CASSLSGGNYGYTF. CDR3 bases: TGTGCCAGCAGTTTATCAGGGGGTAACTATGGCTACACCTTC. This chain links TRBV28 with TRBJ1-2, with 7 bases identical to TRBD1. CDR1 and CDR2 from the germline V gene are MDHEN and SYDVKM. The CDR3 totals 14 residues. V lost 1 base, J lost 1 base, and 0 bases stayed unmatched.

This clonotype appeared many times. The chain couples TRBV28 to TRBJ1-1; D is uncertain. Trimming pared 6 bases from V and 5 bases from J, leaving 10 bases between. Germline values: CDR1 MDHEN, CDR2 SYDVKM. The CDR3 is 12 amino acids. The DNA for the CDR3 is TGTGCCAGCAGCCTGCGGGGAACTGAAGCTTTCTTT. Residues: CASSLRGTEAFF.

The rearrangement links TRBV6-2 or TRBV6-3 to TRBJ2-7; D is undetermined. Trimming took off 7 bases at V and 2 bases at J, with 15 bases between the two ends. This CDR3 has 14 residues. The germline gives CDR1 MNHEY, CDR2 SVGEGT. The DNA of the CDR3 is TGTGCCAGCACCGGTTTAGGGTGGGCCTACGAGCAGTACTTC. Translated, it gives CASTGLGWAYEQYF.

There are a few counts of this clonotype. This chain joins TRBV7-9 and TRBJ2-7, with D perhaps TRBD1 (6 bases). V was trimmed by 5 bases and J by 4 bases, leaving 15 bases between them. The CDR3 has 14 amino acids. Germline CDR1 SEHNR, CDR2 FQNEAQ (reference sequence). This chain's CDR3 is CASSARTVAYEQYF. CDR3 bases: TGTGCCAGCAGCGCACGGACAGTTGCTTACGAGCAGTACTTC.

In its sample, this clonotype was seen many times. The rearrangement links TRBV25-1 to TRBJ2-7; TRBD1 matches at 9 bases. The CDR3 consists of 15 residues. In germline, CDR1 is MGHDK, CDR2 SYGVNS. V gave up 5 bases and J gave up 2 bases; unmatched junction bases: 7. The CDR3, as DNA: TGTGCCAGCAGTACGGACCGGGACAGGGCCTACGAGCAGTACTTC. Its translation is CASSTDRDRAYEQYF.

This clonotype was recorded once. The genes are TRBV12-3 or TRBV12-4 and TRBJ1-5; a weak D match, TRBD1 (5 bases). CDR3 length equals 13 residues. Trimming removed 8 bases at V and 4 bases at J, with 12 bases between. The CDR3 DNA reads as TGTGCCAGCGGTGACAGTAGAAATCAGCCCCAGCATTTT. Its protein product is CASGDSRNQPQHF.

The chain uses TRBV6-2 or TRBV6-3 and TRBJ1-2; D is uncertain. V was shortened by 6 bases and J by 4 bases, with 21 bases between the two germline ends. This CDR3 is built from 16 residues. Germline V gene sequence: CDR1 MNHEY, CDR2 SVGEGT. The CDR3, as DNA: TGTGCCAGCAGCCGAGCGACCGATAACGGATTCTATGGCTACACCTTC. Amino acid sequence: CASSRATDNGFYGYTF.

Many counts were recorded for this clonotype. This rearrangement joins TRBV28 to TRBJ1-6; no firm D call. V shed 4 bases and J shed 9 bases, with 10 bases lying between them. The CDR3 is made up of 13 amino acids. CDR1 and CDR2 from the germline V gene are MDHEN and SYDVKM. The CDR3 DNA reads TGTGCCAGCAGTTCGGTTTTCCTTTCACCCCTCCACTTT. Amino acid sequence: CASSSVFLSPLHF.

The sample holds many counts of this clonotype. The rearrangement joins TRBV12-3 or TRBV12-4 to TRBJ2-5; D ambiguous. This CDR3 has 17 residues. The germline V and J ends were trimmed by 1 base and 2 bases, with 17 bases remaining between them. The CDR3 DNA reads as TGTGCCAGCAGTTTAGACTTTGGTAGGGTCCTTCAAGAGACCCAGTACTTC. Its protein is CASSLDFGRVLQETQYF.

At least ten counts were recorded for this clonotype. The chain joins TRBV24-1 to TRBJ2-6; 7 positions agree with TRBD1. V gave up 4 bases and J gave up 4 bases; unmatched junction bases: 18. The CDR3 covers 20 residues. Germline CDR1 reads KGHDR; CDR2 reads SFDVKD. The CDR3 here is CATSDSPRTGTKVGANVLTF. The CDR3 region has the DNA TGTGCCACCAGTGACTCGCCGAGGACAGGCACCAAGGTGGGGGCCAACGTCCTGACTTTC.

The CDR3 nucleotides read TGTGCCAGCAGGGGGGGGCTTAACTATGGCTACACCTTC. This codes for CASRGGLNYGYTF. The V gene is TRBV6-1, the J gene TRBJ1-2; possibly TRBD1 for D (6 bases). Trimming cost V 6 bases and J 1 base, with 9 bases left between them. This CDR3 region has 13 residues. Per the germline V gene, CDR1 is MNHNS and CDR2 is SASEGT.

The chain couples TRBV7-9 to TRBJ2-7; perhaps D is TRBD1 or TRBD2 (5 bases each). The CDR3 extends over 15 amino acids. The germline V and J ends were trimmed by 5 bases and 2 bases, with 16 bases remaining between them. Germline assignment: CDR1 SEHNR and CDR2 FQNEAQ (reference sequence). The CDR3 DNA follows: TGTGCCAGCAGCCCCCTGGGGGACGCAACCTACGAGCAGTACTTC. Its protein is CASSPLGDATYEQYF.

This clonotype was detected ten times or more. The chain couples TRBV19 to TRBJ1-5; D uncertain. Germline CDR1 LNHDA, CDR2 SQIVND (reference sequence). V was cut by 5 bases and J by 7 bases, with 15 bases left in between. This CDR3 has 14 residues. CDR3 amino acids: CASSGWARRQPQHF. CDR3 bases: TGTGCCAGTAGTGGGTGGGCGCGGAGGCAGCCCCAGCATTTT. Filled out from reference TRBV19 and TRBJ1-5, the complete variable domain reads DGGITQSPKYLFRKEGQNVTLSCEQNLNHDAMYWYRQDPGQGLRLIYYSQIVNDFQKGDIAEGYSVSREKKESFPLTVTSAQKNPTAFYLCASSGWARRQPQHFGDGTRLSIL.

This clonotype was counted a single time. V is TRBV20-1 and J is TRBJ2-5; no firm D call. Germline CDR1 DFQATT, CDR2 SNEGSKA (reference sequence). Trimming left V 3 bases short and J 2 bases short, with 10 bases between. The CDR3 contains 13 residues. DNA of the CDR3: TGCAGTGCTAGGCGTGGCAGTCAAGAGACCCAGTACTTC. Amino acids: CSARRGSQETQYF.

At least ten counts were recorded for this clonotype. This chain's CDR3 is CASSQDGTGGTYEQYF. Written as DNA, the CDR3 is TGTGCCAGCAGCCAGGATGGGACAGGGGGGACCTACGAGCAGTACTTC. The J gene is TRBJ2-7, the V gene TRBV4-2; 11 positions agree with TRBD1. The trim removed 3 bases at V and 2 bases at J, leaving 6 bases unmatched. Germline assignment: CDR1 LGHNA and CDR2 YNFKEQ. This CDR3 contains 16 residues.

In this sample, this clonotype turned up many times. This sequence joins TRBV12-3 or TRBV12-4 and TRBJ2-7; D gene uncertain. V was trimmed by 4 bases and J by 3 bases, leaving 10 bases between them. The CDR3 length is 13 residues. CDR3 region: CASSSSDGYEQYF. CDR3 DNA sequence: TGTGCCAGCAGTTCCTCGGACGGCTACGAGCAGTACTTC.

The sample holds a few counts of this clonotype. The chain carries TRBV6-2 or TRBV6-3 and TRBJ1-5, with D possibly TRBD1 on 6 matching bases. Germline assignment: CDR1 MNHEY and CDR2 SVGEGT. V was shortened by 6 bases and J by 2 bases, with 14 bases between the two germline ends. CDR3 length equals 15 residues. The CDR3 spells CASRPGQIGNQPQHF. The CDR3 nucleotides are TGTGCCAGCAGACCTGGACAGATAGGCAATCAGCCCCAGCATTTT.